This TCR beta chain came from a study of blood T cell repertoires in COVID-19. The overall study: The analysed material was cDNA or gDNA that came from T cells, B-cell-depleted T cells, or PBMCs.

The trim removed 3 bases at V and 5 bases at J, leaving 6 bases unmatched. Germline CDR1 and CDR2: SEHNR and FQNEAQ (reference sequence). The CDR3 contains 15 residues. Everyone who took part was roughly 18 to 89 years old, and they came from roughly 25 US areas. Participants' own reports of clinical history determined their cohort assignment. Some clones are missing from TCRdb's copy, which holds only in-frame ones; the method was immunoSEQ multiplex PCR. The profile covers about 300,000 clones, with around 86% appearing a single time and about 4.6% taken by the ten largest. The specimen was PBMCs or T cells enriched from blood (not recorded which). This chain links TRBV7-9 with TRBJ1-1, with TRBD1 matching over 10 bases. The TCR comes from a young man who had recovered from COVID-19. The CDR3 bases are TGTGCCAGCAGCTTCGGGGACAGGGGAGAAACTGAAGCTTTCTTT. It encodes CASSFGDRGETEAFF.